These 23 T cell receptor beta chains came from one sample sequenced in a study of cytomegalovirus exposure and HLA in healthy donors. 13 Jbeta primers and 60 Vbeta primers were used for the PCR. The method was immunoSEQ multiplex PCR; TCRdb's version includes in-frame clones alone and lacks a portion of them. The sample shows about 92,000 clones, just under 70% of them seen only once. The material sequenced was PBMCs. These receptors were obtained from a middle-aged man in good health and CMV-seronegative.

This clone was seen once. The chain uses TRBV6-1 and TRBJ2-1; tentatively, D is TRBD2 (5 bases). The V end was cut by 4 bases, the J end by 5 bases, with 18 bases between. This CDR3 is 16 amino acids long. The V gene's germline CDR1 is MNHNS and CDR2 SASEGT. The CDR3 sequence: CASSGSGFFRDNEQFF. CDR3 DNA: TGTGCCAGCAGTGGATCGGGATTTTTTCGGGACAATGAGCAGTTCTTC.

This chain connects TRBV11-3 to TRBJ2-1; D is ambiguous. V was clipped by 6 bases and J by 4 bases, with 16 bases between them. This CDR3 is 15 amino acids long. In germline, CDR1 is SGHNT, CDR2 YENEEA. The CDR3 is CASSLRRPIYNEQFF. The DNA of the CDR3 is TGTGCCAGCAGTTTGAGGAGACCCATTTACAATGAGCAGTTCTTC.

On this clone: This specimen includes other DNA sequences encoding the same CDR3. The chain links TRBV5-1 to TRBJ1-5; 7 positions match TRBD1. Germline CDR1 reads SGHRS; CDR2 reads YFSETQ. The V gene end was trimmed by 3 bases and the J gene end by 2 bases; junction bases not matched to a gene: 2. The CDR3 loop spans 14 amino acids. In nucleotides, the CDR3 is TGCGCCAGCAGCTCCGGACAGGGCAATCAGCCCCAGCATTTT. Encoded protein: CASSSGQGNQPQHF. Filled out from reference TRBV5-1 and TRBJ1-5, the complete variable domain reads KAGVTQTPRYLIKTRGQQVTLSCSPISGHRSVSWYQQTPGQGLQFLFEYFSETQRNKGNFPGRFSGRQFSNSRSEMNVSTLELGDSALYLCASSSGQGNQPQHFGDGTRLSIL.

The chain links TRBV20-1 to TRBJ1-1; D might be TRBD1 (6 bases). In germline, CDR1 is DFQATT, CDR2 SNEGSKA (reference sequence). This CDR3 is built from 11 residues. V lost 6 bases to trimming and J lost 9 bases, with 14 bases between them. CDR3 loop: CSASNRAQAFF. DNA for the CDR3: TGCAGTGCCTCGAACAGGGCCCAAGCTTTCTTT.

V is TRBV4-3 and J is TRBJ1-2; 11 bases agree with TRBD1. Germline V gene sequence: CDR1 LGHNA, CDR2 YSLEER. The junction had 8 bases not matched to a gene; V was cut back by 3 bases and J by 5 bases. This CDR3 is 16 amino acids long. The CDR3 bases are TGCGCCAGCAGCCATAAGGGGACAGGGGGAGAGTATGGCTACACCTTC. Translation gives CASSHKGTGGEYGYTF.

The chain links TRBV7-3 to TRBJ1-1; D is undetermined. CDR1 and CDR2 from the germline V gene are SGHTA and FQGTGA. V dropped 2 bases and J dropped 8 bases, with 12 bases sitting between them. The CDR3 loop spans 13 amino acids. The CDR3 DNA sequence: TGTGCCAGCAGCTTAGTACCGAGGAGCGAAGCTTTCTTT. Protein product: CASSLVPRSEAFF.

The rearrangement links TRBV13 to TRBJ1-4, with 9 nucleotides matching TRBD1. The CDR3 is made up of 16 amino acids. Per germline, CDR1 PRHDT and CDR2 FYEKMQ (reference sequence). V lost 2 bases, J lost 4 bases, and 5 bases stayed unmatched. This chain's CDR3 is CASSLFGTGINEKLFF. In DNA, the CDR3 is TGTGCCAGCAGCTTATTTGGGACAGGGATTAATGAAAAACTGTTTTTT. Full variable domain (outside the CDR3, taken from reference TRBV13 and TRBJ1-4): AAGVIQSPRHLIKEKRETATLKCYPIPRHDTVYWYQQGPGQDPQFLISFYEKMQSDKGSIPDRFSAQQFSDYHSELNMSSLELGDSALYFCASSLFGTGINEKLFFGSGTQLSVL.

This clone showed up just a few times. CDR3 residues: CASSVGLQAYTGELFF. CDR3 nucleotide sequence: TGTGCCAGCAGCGTAGGTCTGCAGGCCTACACCGGGGAGCTGTTTTTT. The chain recombines TRBV9 with TRBJ2-2, with D hard to call. V was shortened by 0 bases and J by 3 bases, with 12 bases between the two germline ends. The CDR3 extends over 16 amino acids. Per the germline V gene, CDR1 is SGDLS and CDR2 is YYNGEE.

This clone was seen a few times. CDR3 nucleotide sequence: TGTGCCAGCAGCTTTTCCGGTTATGGAAAACTGTTTTTT. It encodes CASSFSGYGKLFF. The chain joins TRBV7-2 to TRBJ1-4, with D hard to call. Germline assignment: CDR1 SGHTA and CDR2 FQGNSA. Trimming pared 3 bases from V and 10 bases from J, leaving 12 bases between. The CDR3 covers 13 residues.

The table lists this clone with a few counts. This chain joins TRBV9 and TRBJ2-1; D is possibly TRBD2 (7 bases). Trimming left V 5 bases short and J 4 bases short, with 16 bases between. In germline, CDR1 is SGDLS, CDR2 YYNGEE. This CDR3 comprises 15 residues. CDR3 coding DNA: TGTGCCAGCAGACGTGACGGGGGGCAATACAATGAGCAGTTCTTC. Translating gives CASRRDGGQYNEQFF.

The genes are TRBV4-2 and TRBJ2-3; 8 nucleotides line up with TRBD2. Per germline, CDR1 LGHNA and CDR2 YNFKEQ. With V trimmed by 1 base and J by 2 bases, 5 bases remained unmatched. CDR3 length: 16 residues. Written as DNA, the CDR3 is TGTGCCAGCAGCCAAGGGGTTAGCGGGGACACAGATACGCAGTATTTT. This translates into CASSQGVSGDTDTQYF.

The V call is TRBV5-5, the J call TRBJ2-7; 7 positions match TRBD1. V lost 4 bases to trimming and J lost 6 bases; unmatched junction nucleotides: 10. Germline CDR1 is SGHKS and CDR2 is YYEKEE (reference sequence). The CDR3 is 14 amino acids. CDR3 coding DNA: TGTGCCAGCAGCCTCACTGACAGGGCGGGCGAGCAGTACGTC. Its protein product is CASSLTDRAGEQYV.

The V and J genes are TRBV14 and TRBJ2-7, with 10 bases fitting TRBD1. With 2 bases clipped from V and 4 bases from J, the junction kept 5 bases outside the gene matches. The CDR3 is made up of 15 amino acids. The germline V gene encodes CDR1 SGHDN and CDR2 FVKESK. CDR3 nucleotides: TGTGCCAGCAGCCAACCGGGACAGGGGCAGTACGAGCAGTACTTC. Protein product: CASSQPGQGQYEQYF. Full variable domain (remainder filled in from reference TRBV14 and TRBJ2-7): EAGVTQFPSHSVIEKGQTVTLRCDPISGHDNLYWYRRVMGKEIKFLLHFVKESKQDESGMPNNRFLAERTGGTYSTLKVQPAELEDSGVYFCASSQPGQGQYEQYFGPGTRLTVT.

The chain recombines TRBV6-1 with TRBJ2-3, with D possibly matching TRBD2 (7 bases). Germline CDR1 MNHNS, CDR2 SASEGT. Trimming took 2 bases from V and 8 from J, leaving 17 bases between them. This CDR3 spans 15 amino acids. CDR3 coding DNA: TGTGCCAGCAGTGAATTTGGGGCGGGGGCAGGTACGCAGTATTTT. This codes for CASSEFGAGAGTQYF.

The V call is TRBV7-2, the J call TRBJ2-7, with D unresolved. V shed 0 bases and J shed 0 bases, with 3 bases lying between them. Germline V CDR1 and CDR2: SGHTA, FQGNSA. This CDR3 is built from 13 residues. Here the CDR3 DNA reads TGTGCCAGCAGCTTAGCCAGCTCCTACGAGCAGTACTTC. This gives the protein CASSLASSYEQYF.

Concerning this clone itself: Other DNA sequences of this sample code for an identical CDR3. The V gene is TRBV5-1, the J gene TRBJ2-3; 8 nucleotides agree with TRBD1. In germline, CDR1 is SGHRS, CDR2 YFSETQ. The junction had 3 bases not matched to a gene; V was cut back by 0 bases and J by 6 bases. This CDR3 has 14 residues. The CDR3 sequence: CASSLGQGADTQYF. The DNA for the CDR3 is TGCGCCAGCAGCTTGGGGCAGGGGGCGGATACGCAGTATTTT.

The J gene is TRBJ1-6, the V gene TRBV6-5; D possibly corresponds to TRBD1 (5 bases). Per the germline V gene, CDR1 is MNHEY and CDR2 is SVGAGI. Trimming shortened V by 2 bases and J by 8 bases, and 13 bases separated the two germline ends. This CDR3 is built from 15 residues. The DNA of the CDR3 is TGTGCCAGCAGTTACCGCGGGACGGCGGATTCACCCCTCCACTTT. Encoded protein: CASSYRGTADSPLHF.

The chain has TRBV7-2 and TRBJ2-7; unclear D gene. Trimming stripped 1 base from V and 2 bases from J, with 6 bases between. The CDR3 length is 13 residues. Germline V CDR1 and CDR2: SGHTA, FQGNSA. CDR3 nucleotides: TGTGCCAGCAGCTTAGGAGCGACCTACGAGCAGTACGTC. This gives the protein CASSLGATYEQYV.

This chain joins TRBV5-6 and TRBJ2-3, with a possible D match to TRBD2 (5 bases). CDR3 length: 13 amino acids. Germline V CDR1 and CDR2: SGHDT, YYEEEE. Trimming cost V 4 bases and J 5 bases, with 11 bases left between them. The CDR3 DNA reads as TGTGCCAGCAGCCCCTCAAGCGGAGATACGCAGTATTTT. As protein: CASSPSSGDTQYF.

The CDR3 DNA reads as TGTGCCAGCAGCCTGACTAACGGAGAGACCCAGTACTTC. The encoded protein is CASSLTNGETQYF. The gene calls are TRBV5-4 and TRBJ2-5, with TRBD2 as a possible D gene (5 bases). CDR3 length equals 13 residues. Trimming removed 4 bases at V and 4 bases at J, with 11 bases between. Germline V lookup: CDR1 SGHNT, CDR2 YYREEE (reference sequence).

This rearrangement joins TRBV13 to TRBJ2-1; 8 bases map to TRBD1. The CDR3 runs to 16 residues. Trimming took 4 bases from V and 5 from J; bases not matched to a gene: 10. Germline V CDR1 and CDR2: PRHDT, FYEKMQ (reference sequence). CDR3 sequence reads: CASSSSTRDRNNEQFF. CDR3 coding DNA: TGTGCCAGCAGCTCCTCGACCCGGGACAGGAACAATGAGCAGTTCTTC.

This sequence joins TRBV27 and TRBJ1-2, with D unresolved. Germline CDR1 MNHEY, CDR2 SMNVEV (reference sequence). V shed 3 bases and J shed 5 bases, with 10 bases lying between them. The CDR3 is made up of 13 amino acids. The CDR3 coding sequence is TGTGCCAGCAGTTTGGGAGCGGGGTATGGCTACACCTTC. Its protein is CASSLGAGYGYTF.

J is TRBJ2-1 and V is TRBV6-1; TRBD1 aligns across 8 bases. From germline, CDR1 is MNHNS and CDR2 SASEGT. V was pared by 3 bases and J by 4 bases, with 8 bases of the junction left unmatched. This CDR3 has 16 residues. DNA for the CDR3: TGTGCCAGCAGTGATTACGCAGGGGGCAGGTACAATGAGCAGTTCTTC. Translation: CASSDYAGGRYNEQFF.